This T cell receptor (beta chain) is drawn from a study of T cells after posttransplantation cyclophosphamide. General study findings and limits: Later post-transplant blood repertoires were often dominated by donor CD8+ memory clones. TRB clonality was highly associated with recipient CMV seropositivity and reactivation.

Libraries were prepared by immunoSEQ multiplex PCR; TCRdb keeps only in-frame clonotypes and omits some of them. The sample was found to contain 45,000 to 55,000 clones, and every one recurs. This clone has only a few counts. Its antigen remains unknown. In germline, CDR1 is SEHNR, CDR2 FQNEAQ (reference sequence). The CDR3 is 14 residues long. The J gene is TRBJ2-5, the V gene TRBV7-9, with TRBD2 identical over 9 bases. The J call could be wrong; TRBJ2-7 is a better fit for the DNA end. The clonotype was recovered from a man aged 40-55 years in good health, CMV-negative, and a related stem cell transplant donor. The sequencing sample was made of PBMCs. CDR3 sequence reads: CASSRAGGSVEQYF. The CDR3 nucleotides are TGTGCCAGCAGCAGGGCGGGAGGGAGTGTCGAGCAGTACTTC.